This T cell receptor (beta chain) comes out of a study of blood T cell repertoires in COVID-19. Participants were aged about 18 to 100 years from around 25 US areas. Participant-given clinical history determined each cohort assignment. CDR1 is SGHTA and CDR2 is FQGNSA in the germline V gene. The CDR3 covers 15 residues. As originally analysed: It was from reference gene primer amplification that nucleated cell counts were estimated. TCRdb's copy holds only in-frame clones and misses some; the assay was immunoSEQ multiplex PCR. Clone size and V and J calls were adopted from that table, with D and trimming inferred from the DNA. The sample lists over 150,000 clones; 65% to 85% were seen once. Points on this clone: The germline gene is not matched at one end of the junction; a read error may be the cause.

The chain joins TRBV7-2 to TRBJ1-2; 9 bases map to TRBD1. This clonotype was sampled from a woman aged 25 to 39 who had recovered from COVID-19. Sequences were obtained from PBMCs or T cells enriched from blood (not recorded which). CDR3 coding DNA: TGTGCCAGCAGCTTAGTCAGTGGACAGGGGAGGATCTACGCCTTC. Translated, it gives CASSLVSGQGRIYAF.